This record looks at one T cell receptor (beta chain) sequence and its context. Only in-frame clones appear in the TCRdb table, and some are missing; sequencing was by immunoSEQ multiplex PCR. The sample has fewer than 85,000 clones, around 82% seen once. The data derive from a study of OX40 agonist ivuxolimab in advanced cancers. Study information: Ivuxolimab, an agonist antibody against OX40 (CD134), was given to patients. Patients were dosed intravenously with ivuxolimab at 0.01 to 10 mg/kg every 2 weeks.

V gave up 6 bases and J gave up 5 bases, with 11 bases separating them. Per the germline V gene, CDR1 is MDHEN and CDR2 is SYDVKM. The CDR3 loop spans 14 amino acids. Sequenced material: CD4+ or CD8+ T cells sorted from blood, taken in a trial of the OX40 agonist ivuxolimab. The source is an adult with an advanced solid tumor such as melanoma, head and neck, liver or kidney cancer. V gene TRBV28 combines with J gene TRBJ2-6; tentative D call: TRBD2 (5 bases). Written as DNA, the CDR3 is TGTGCCAGCAGCCCCCCCGGGAGGGCCAACGTCCTGACTTTC. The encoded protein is CASSPPGRANVLTF.